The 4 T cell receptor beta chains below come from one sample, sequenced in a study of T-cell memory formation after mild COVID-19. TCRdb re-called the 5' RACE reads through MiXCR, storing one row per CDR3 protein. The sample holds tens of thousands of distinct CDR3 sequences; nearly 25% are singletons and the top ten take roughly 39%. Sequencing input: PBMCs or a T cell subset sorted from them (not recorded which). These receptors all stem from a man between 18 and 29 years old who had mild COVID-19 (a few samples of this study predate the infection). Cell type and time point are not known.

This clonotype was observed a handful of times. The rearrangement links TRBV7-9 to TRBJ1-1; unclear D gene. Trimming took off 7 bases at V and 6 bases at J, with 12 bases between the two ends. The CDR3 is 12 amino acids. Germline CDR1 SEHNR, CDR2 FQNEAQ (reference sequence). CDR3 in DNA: TGTGCCAGCACCATGGTTGGGGCTGAAGCTTTCTTT. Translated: CASTMVGAEAFF.

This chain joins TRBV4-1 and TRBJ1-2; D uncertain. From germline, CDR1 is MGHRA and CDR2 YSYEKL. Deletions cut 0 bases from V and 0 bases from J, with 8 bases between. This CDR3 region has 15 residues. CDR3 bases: TGCGCCAGCAGCCAAGAGGGGATGCCTAACTATGGCTACACCTTC. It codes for CASSQEGMPNYGYTF.

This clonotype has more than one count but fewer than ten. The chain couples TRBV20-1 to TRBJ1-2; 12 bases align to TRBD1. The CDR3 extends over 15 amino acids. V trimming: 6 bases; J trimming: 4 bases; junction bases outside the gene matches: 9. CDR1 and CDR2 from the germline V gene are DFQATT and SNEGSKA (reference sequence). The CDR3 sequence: CSARDRGLPPYGYTF. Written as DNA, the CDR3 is TGCAGTGCGAGGGACAGGGGGCTTCCTCCCTATGGCTACACCTTC.

CDR3 sequence (DNA): TGTGCCAGCAGCTTAGTGGGGGCCTACGAGCAGTACTTC. It is translated as CASSLVGAYEQYF. The V call is TRBV11-2, the J call TRBJ2-7, with D perhaps matching TRBD1 or TRBD2 (5 bases each). The V end lost 1 base, the J end lost 2 bases, and 6 bases lay between the germline ends. Germline V lookup: CDR1 SGHAT, CDR2 FQNNGV. The CDR3 loop spans 13 amino acids. The full variable domain, in which reference TRBV11-2 and TRBJ2-7 provide the parts outside the CDR3, is EAGVAQSPRYKIIEKRQSVAFWCNPISGHATLYWYQQILGQGPKLLIQFQNNGVVDDSQLPKDRFSAERLKGVDSTLKIQPAKLEDSAVYLCASSLVGAYEQYFGPGTRLTVT.